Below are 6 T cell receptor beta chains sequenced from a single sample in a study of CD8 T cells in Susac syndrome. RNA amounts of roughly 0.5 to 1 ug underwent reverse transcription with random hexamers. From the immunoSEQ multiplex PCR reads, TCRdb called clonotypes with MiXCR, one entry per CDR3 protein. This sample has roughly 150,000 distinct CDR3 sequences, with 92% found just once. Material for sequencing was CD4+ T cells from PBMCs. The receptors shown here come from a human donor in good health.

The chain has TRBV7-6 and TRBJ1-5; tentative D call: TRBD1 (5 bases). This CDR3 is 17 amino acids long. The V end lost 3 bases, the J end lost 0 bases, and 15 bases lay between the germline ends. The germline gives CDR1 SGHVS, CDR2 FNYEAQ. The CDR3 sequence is CASSFGQGGYSNQPQHF. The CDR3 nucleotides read TGTGCCAGCAGCTTCGGGCAGGGAGGCTATAGCAATCAGCCCCAGCATTTT.

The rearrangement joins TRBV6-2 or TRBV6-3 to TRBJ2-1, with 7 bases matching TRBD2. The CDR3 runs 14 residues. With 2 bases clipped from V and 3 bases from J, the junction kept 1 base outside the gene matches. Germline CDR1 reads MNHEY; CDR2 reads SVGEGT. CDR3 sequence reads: CASSYPGGYNEQFF. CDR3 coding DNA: TGTGCCAGCAGTTACCCGGGGGGCTACAATGAGCAGTTCTTC.

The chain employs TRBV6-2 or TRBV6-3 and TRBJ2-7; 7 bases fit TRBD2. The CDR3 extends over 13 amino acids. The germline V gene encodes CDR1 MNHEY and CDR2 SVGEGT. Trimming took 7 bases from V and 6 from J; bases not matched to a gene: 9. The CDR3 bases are TGTGCCAGCACCAACGGCCTAGCGGTCGAGCAGTACTTC. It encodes CASTNGLAVEQYF.

This chain's CDR3 is CAWSRGWTEAFF. For the CDR3, the DNA is TGTGCCTGGAGTAGGGGCTGGACTGAAGCTTTCTTT. The rearrangement links TRBV30 to TRBJ1-1; D might be TRBD1 (5 bases). CDR3 length: 12 amino acids. In germline, CDR1 is GTSNPN, CDR2 SVGIG (reference sequence). Trimming took off 2 bases at V and 5 bases at J, with 9 bases between the two ends.

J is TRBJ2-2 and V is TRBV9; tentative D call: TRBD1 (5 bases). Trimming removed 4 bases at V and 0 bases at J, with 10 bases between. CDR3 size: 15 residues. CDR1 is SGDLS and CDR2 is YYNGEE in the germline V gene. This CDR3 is CASSPRRANTGELFF. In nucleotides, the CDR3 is TGTGCCAGCAGCCCCCGCAGGGCGAACACCGGGGAGCTGTTTTTT.

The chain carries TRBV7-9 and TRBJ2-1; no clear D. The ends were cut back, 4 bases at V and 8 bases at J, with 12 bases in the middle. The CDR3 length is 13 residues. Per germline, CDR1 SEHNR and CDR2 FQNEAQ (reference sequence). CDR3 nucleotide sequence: TGTGCCAGCAGCTCCCCCATGAGAGATGAGCAGTTCTTC. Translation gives CASSSPMRDEQFF.